The 18 T cell receptor beta chains in this list originate from one sample, sequenced in a study of identical twins. Each CDR3 protein is one row after TCRdb ran MiXCR on the 5' RACE reads. The table records about 790,000 distinct CDR3 sequences, over 15% of them present only once. This sample was shared with a second study, whose subject was T cells expressing NK-cell markers.

Source material: PBMCs. The receptors derive from a woman aged 18-35 years in good health.

A few counts support this clonotype. V is TRBV7-2 and J is TRBJ2-3, with D possibly being TRBD2 (6 bases). Germline V gene lookup returns CDR1 SGHTA and CDR2 FQGNSA. Trimming took off 4 bases at V and 6 bases at J, with 20 bases between the two ends. The CDR3 sequence is 16 residues long. The CDR3 sequence: CASSYSGDVHPDTQYF. CDR3 DNA sequence: TGTGCCAGCAGCTACTCGGGGGACGTCCATCCCGATACGCAGTATTTT.

CDR3 loop: CASSSTVAMGEQYF. CDR3 nucleotide sequence: TGCGCCAGCAGCTCGACAGTCGCGATGGGCGAGCAGTACTTC. The chain recombines TRBV5-1 with TRBJ2-7; perhaps TRBD1 as D (5 bases). The germline gives CDR1 SGHRS, CDR2 YFSETQ. The CDR3 is 14 amino acids. Trimming removed 3 bases from V and 6 bases from J, with 16 bases in between.

The chain links TRBV6-5 to TRBJ2-5, with 10 nucleotides matching TRBD2. The CDR3 runs 16 residues. Trimming cost V 0 bases and J 5 bases; bases outside gene matches: 6. Germline loops: CDR1 MNHEY, CDR2 SVGAGI. The CDR3 DNA sequence: TGTGCCAGCAGTTACTCGAGCGGGGGGGCCGAGGAGACCCAGTACTTC. Encoded protein: CASSYSSGGAEETQYF.

This clonotype was seen many times. This sequence joins TRBV20-1 and TRBJ2-3; 7 nucleotides agree with TRBD2. Trimming cost V 2 bases and J 5 bases; bases outside gene matches: 10. The CDR3 is 15 residues long. Germline CDR1 and CDR2: DFQATT and SNEGSKA (reference sequence). DNA for the CDR3: TGCAGTGCTAGAAGGCGGGACTACCCAGGAGATACGCAGTATTTT. Translating it yields CSARRRDYPGDTQYF.

The chain joins TRBV5-1 to TRBJ2-3; TRBD2 aligns across 7 bases. CDR3 length equals 14 residues. After removal of 6 bases from V and 2 bases from J, the junction contained 6 bases not matched to a gene. Per germline, CDR1 SGHRS and CDR2 YFSETQ. The CDR3 DNA is TGCGCCAGCACCATCGGGACTACCACAGATACGCAGTATTTT. Translated: CASTIGTTTDTQYF.

The CDR3 here is CASSRGQGALDTEAFF. CDR3 nucleotides: TGTGCCAGCAGCCGAGGACAGGGGGCGTTGGACACTGAAGCTTTCTTT. The chain couples TRBV6-1 to TRBJ1-1; 11 bases match TRBD1. Trimming took 6 bases from V and 3 from J; bases not matched to a gene: 9. Looked up from germline, CDR1 is MNHNS and CDR2 is SASEGT. This CDR3 is built from 16 residues.

This clonotype was counted only a few times. The chain has TRBV11-1 and TRBJ2-2, with 7 bases identical to TRBD2. Germline V lookup: CDR1 SGHAT, CDR2 FQDESV (reference sequence). After removal of 0 bases from V and 2 bases from J, the junction contained 9 bases not matched to a gene. This CDR3 comprises 18 residues. CDR3 nucleotide sequence: TGTGCCAGCAGCTTAGCAAAGGGACTAACCTTAAACACCGGGGAGCTGTTTTTT. This translates into CASSLAKGLTLNTGELFF. Complete variable domain (other parts from reference TRBV11-1 and TRBJ2-2): EAEVAQSPRYKITEKSQAVAFWCDPISGHATLYWYRQILGQGPELLVQFQDESVVDDSQLPKDRFSAERLKGVDSTLKIQPAELGDSAMYLCASSLAKGLTLNTGELFFGEGSRLTVL.

The rearrangement links TRBV10-3 to TRBJ2-3; the D is unclear. This CDR3 region has 14 residues. Trimming shortened V by 8 bases and J by 1 base, and 13 bases separated the two germline ends. Germline V lookup: CDR1 ENHRY, CDR2 SYGVKD. The chain's CDR3 is CAILGGSGTDTQYF. Here the CDR3 DNA reads TGTGCCATCCTGGGTGGGTCTGGCACAGATACGCAGTATTTT.

The chain uses TRBV20-1 and TRBJ2-7; a weak D match, TRBD1 (6 bases). Trimming pared 3 bases from V and 5 bases from J, leaving 26 bases between. Germline loops: CDR1 DFQATT, CDR2 SNEGSKA (reference sequence). This CDR3 contains 17 residues. In DNA form, the CDR3 reads TGCAGTGCTAGTCGAGGAAACCGGGACACTGCCGGTCACGAGCAGTACTTC. Encoded protein: CSASRGNRDTAGHEQYF.

This clonotype has more than one count but fewer than ten. This chain joins TRBV7-6 and TRBJ2-1; D uncertain. CDR1 is SGHVS, CDR2 FNYEAQ, per germline. The CDR3 extends over 13 amino acids. Deletions cut 1 base from V and 8 bases from J, with 9 bases between. The CDR3 coding sequence is TGTGCCAGCAGCTTAGAGATTAGGGATGAGCAGTTCTTC. The encoded protein is CASSLEIRDEQFF.

The rearrangement links TRBV29-1 to TRBJ2-1; D is undetermined. Germline loops: CDR1 SQVTM, CDR2 ANQGSEA. Trimming took off 3 bases at V and 4 bases at J, with 10 bases between the two ends. This CDR3 spans 13 amino acids. The CDR3 DNA reads TGCAGCGTTGACGGTAAGGGATACAATGAGCAGTTCTTC. The encoded protein is CSVDGKGYNEQFF.

The chain recombines TRBV20-1 with TRBJ2-3, with a possible D match to TRBD1 (6 bases). Between the trimmed V and J ends, which lost 6 bases and 8 bases, there was a span of 12 bases. The CDR3 totals 11 residues. Germline values: CDR1 DFQATT, CDR2 SNEGSKA (reference sequence). The CDR3 nucleotides are TGCAGTGCAACTACACAGGGTACGCAGTATTTT. Protein: CSATTQGTQYF.

The chain links TRBV5-6 to TRBJ2-3; perhaps TRBD1 as D (6 bases). Trimming took 4 bases from V and 2 from J, leaving 14 bases between them. Germline CDR1 is SGHDT and CDR2 is YYEEEE. The CDR3 is made up of 15 amino acids. The CDR3 spells CASSPDRLITDTQYF. The CDR3 DNA sequence: TGTGCCAGCAGCCCGGACAGACTAATCACAGATACGCAGTATTTT.

This clonotype showed up many times. This chain links TRBV5-6 with TRBJ2-7; TRBD2 agrees at 8 bases. V dropped 0 bases and J dropped 3; count of bases not matched to a gene: 2. The CDR3 sequence is 14 residues long. The germline CDR1 and CDR2 sequences are SGHDT and YYEEEE. CDR3 in DNA: TGTGCCAGCAGCTTGGCGGGACTAGTCTACGAGCAGTACTTC. As protein: CASSLAGLVYEQYF.

This clonotype was detected only a few times. The rearrangement uses TRBV25-1 and TRBJ2-2, with D unresolved. The V gene lost 6 bases and the J gene lost 2 bases, with 10 bases spanning the gap. The CDR3 is 14 amino acids. The germline CDR1 and CDR2 sequences are MGHDK and SYGVNS. In nucleotides, the CDR3 is TGTGCCAGCAGATCATTGGTTAACACCGGGGAGCTGTTTTTT. Translation: CASRSLVNTGELFF.

This clonotype turned up a few times. The chain recombines TRBV3-1 with TRBJ2-1, with 10 bases aligning to TRBD2. The junction had 5 bases not matched to a gene; V was cut back by 4 bases and J by 2 bases. The germline V gene encodes CDR1 LGHDT and CDR2 YNNKEL (reference sequence). This CDR3 comprises 16 residues. In DNA form, the CDR3 reads TGTGCCAGCAGCCGGCTAGCGGGAGTGGCCTACAATGAGCAGTTCTTC. The encoded protein is CASSRLAGVAYNEQFF.

J is TRBJ2-7 and V is TRBV7-9; D is unresolved. Germline loops: CDR1 SEHNR, CDR2 FQNEAQ (reference sequence). V was trimmed by 4 bases and J by 3 bases, leaving 10 bases between them. The CDR3 consists of 13 residues. CDR3 sequence reads: CASSSPDIYEQYF. CDR3 coding DNA: TGTGCCAGCAGCTCGCCTGACATCTACGAGCAGTACTTC.

This clonotype has a handful of counts. The chain uses TRBV12-3 or TRBV12-4 and TRBJ1-2; weak D call: TRBD1 (5 bases). Deletions cut 8 bases from V and 3 bases from J, with 16 bases between. CDR3 length equals 14 residues. DNA of the CDR3: TGTGCCAGCTCCCCCCCCGGGGGTCACTATGGCTACACCTTC. Translation gives CASSPPGGHYGYTF.